The text below deals with one T cell receptor beta chain. These data come from a study of T cell changes during pregnancy in multiple sclerosis. This CDR3 is 17 amino acids long. Trimming at V came to 4 bases and at J to 6 bases, leaving 11 bases not matched to a gene. The V gene's germline CDR1 is SGHRS and CDR2 YFSETQ. Using immunoSEQ multiplex PCR, the repertoire was profiled, and TCRdb retains in-frame clones only, with some absent. The data contain around 30,000 clones, 75% to 95% of them singletons. The source material was CD8+ T cells from peripheral blood mononuclear cells, sampled in the second trimester of pregnancy. The chain links TRBV5-1 to TRBJ2-1, with 12 bases aligning to TRBD2. This sequence originates from a female donor with multiple sclerosis, enrolled in a pregnancy study. As DNA, the CDR3 is TGCGCCAGCAGCCCCTACTCTAGACTAGCGGGGGTCAATGAGCAGTTCTTC. Protein product: CASSPYSRLAGVNEQFF.